Sequencing of this T cell receptor beta chain was carried out in a study of tumor and adjacent non-tumor tissue in lung cancer. On the study more broadly: On average, productive TCRbeta reads reached about 4 million per sample.

RNA was extracted from bulk tissue without any cell sorting. The normal lung tissue was taken more than 3 cm from the tumor edge. Between August and November 2014, newly diagnosed, chemotherapy-naive lung cancer patients underwent thoracic surgery in China. The CDR3 runs to 13 residues. Trimming shortened V by 8 bases and J by 1 base, and 11 bases separated the two germline ends. This clonotype has only a few counts. Its cognate antigen is unknown. This sequence may be a read error, since a much larger clone differs from it by one base. General study findings and limits: Compared with tumor, normal lung showed significantly lower TCR diversity. Top 100 clones took a larger repertoire share in normal lung.

The library came from three nested PCR rounds adapted from ARM-PCR protocols. TCRdb re-derived calls from the multiplex PCR reads in MiXCR, one entry per CDR3 protein. The table lists 47,000 or so distinct CDR3 sequences, roughly 60% of them singletons, with 30% in the top ten. The source is a woman aged 65 to 85 with non-small cell lung cancer. The sequenced material came from distant non-tumor lung tissue. The V gene is TRBV12-3 or TRBV12-4, the J gene TRBJ2-5; D may correspond to TRBD1 or TRBD2 (5 bases each). The CDR3 sequence is CASSRGGQETQYF. CDR3 nucleotide sequence: TGTGCCAGCTCCCGGGGCGGCCAAGAGACCCAGTACTTC.